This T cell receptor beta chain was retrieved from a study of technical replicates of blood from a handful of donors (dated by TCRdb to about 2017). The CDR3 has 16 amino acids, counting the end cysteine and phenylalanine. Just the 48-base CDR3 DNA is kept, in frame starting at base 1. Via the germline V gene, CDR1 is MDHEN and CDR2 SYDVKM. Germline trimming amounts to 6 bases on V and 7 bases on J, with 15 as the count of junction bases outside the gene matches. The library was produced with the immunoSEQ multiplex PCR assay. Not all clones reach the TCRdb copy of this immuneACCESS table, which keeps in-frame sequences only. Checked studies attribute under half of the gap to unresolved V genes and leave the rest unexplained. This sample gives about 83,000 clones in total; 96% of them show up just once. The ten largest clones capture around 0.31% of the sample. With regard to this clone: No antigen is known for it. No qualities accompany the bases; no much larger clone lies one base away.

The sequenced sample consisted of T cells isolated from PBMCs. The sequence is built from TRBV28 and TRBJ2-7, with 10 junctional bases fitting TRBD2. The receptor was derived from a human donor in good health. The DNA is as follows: TGTGCCAGCAGCTCCAGGGTAGCGGGAGGTCGGGAGGAGCAGTACTTC. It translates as CASSSRVAGGREEQYF.